The 13 T cell receptor beta chains below come from one sample, sequenced in a study of cytomegalovirus exposure and HLA in healthy donors. Sequenced by immunoSEQ multiplex PCR; TCRdb stores in-frame clones only, minus some. The sample gives about 110,000 clones, 85% to 90% of which show up once; roughly 2.2% is in the top ten. Input material: PBMCs. The origin of the receptors is a woman between 18 and 29 years old in good health and CMV-seronegative.

J is TRBJ2-5 and V is TRBV9; 8 nucleotides align to TRBD1. This CDR3 is built from 17 residues. Trimming removed 0 bases from V and 1 base from J; junction bases left unmatched: 8. Germline CDR1 SGDLS, CDR2 YYNGEE. The CDR3 sequence: CASSVGGGGQAQETQYF. CDR3 bases: TGTGCCAGCAGCGTAGGAGGTGGGGGACAGGCCCAAGAGACCCAGTACTTC.

The chain is built from TRBV29-1 and TRBJ1-5; D is unclear. This CDR3 is built from 12 residues. CDR1 is SQVTM, CDR2 ANQGSEA, per germline. With 4 bases removed from V and 1 base from J, the gap between germline ends came to 5 bases. Here the CDR3 reads CSVGASNQPQHF. As DNA, the CDR3 is TGCAGCGTTGGGGCGAGCAATCAGCCCCAGCATTTT.

The rearrangement uses TRBV5-6 and TRBJ2-7, with D uncertain. Germline CDR1 SGHDT, CDR2 YYEEEE. Trimming pared 1 base from V and 2 bases from J, leaving 10 bases between. The CDR3 contains 14 residues. The CDR3 is CASSLNLGTYEQYF. CDR3 in DNA: TGTGCCAGCAGCTTGAACCTTGGCACCTACGAGCAGTACTTC.

This chain joins TRBV18 and TRBJ1-1; TRBD1 agrees at 9 bases. The germline V gene encodes CDR1 KGHSH and CDR2 LQKENI. The CDR3 runs to 15 residues. The V gene end was trimmed by 2 bases and the J gene end by 5 bases; junction bases not matched to a gene: 6. The DNA for the CDR3 is TGTGCCAGCTCACCAGAGGACAGGGGACGGACTGAAGCTTTCTTT. Protein product: CASSPEDRGRTEAFF.

V and J are TRBV19 and TRBJ2-7; D possibly corresponds to TRBD2 (6 bases). From germline, CDR1 is LNHDA and CDR2 SQIVND (reference sequence). This CDR3 comprises 13 residues. The V gene lost 6 bases and the J gene lost 7 bases, with 16 bases spanning the gap. For the CDR3, the DNA is TGTGCCAGTAGCCCCGACGCGGGGCAGGAGCAGTACTTC. Its translation: CASSPDAGQEQYF.

The V gene is TRBV7-3, the J gene TRBJ2-3, with TRBD2 matching over 8 bases. V dropped 5 bases and J dropped 0; count of bases not matched to a gene: 4. Germline-derived CDR1 and CDR2 are SGHTA and FQGTGA. CDR3 length: 15 residues. The DNA of the CDR3 is TGTGCCAGCAGCAAGTCGGGGGGGAGCACAGATACGCAGTATTTT. Translated: CASSKSGGSTDTQYF.

This chain connects TRBV11-2 to TRBJ2-7; D is perhaps TRBD2 (6 bases). Deletions cut 4 bases from V and 0 bases from J, with 13 bases between. Looked up from germline, CDR1 is SGHAT and CDR2 is FQNNGV. This CDR3 is built from 15 residues. The CDR3 coding sequence is TGTGCCAGCAGCTCATCGGGGGTCCCCTCCTACGAGCAGTACTTC. The encoded protein is CASSSSGVPSYEQYF.

The chain joins TRBV27 to TRBJ1-2; TRBD1 might be the D (5 bases). V was trimmed by 5 bases and J by 4 bases, leaving 14 bases between them. In germline, CDR1 is MNHEY, CDR2 SMNVEV (reference sequence). The CDR3 extends over 14 amino acids. Written as DNA, the CDR3 is TGTGCCAGCAGTCCGCTCACAGGTATCTATGGCTACACCTTC. It translates to CASSPLTGIYGYTF.

This clone rates as medium-sized. V and J are TRBV5-4 and TRBJ1-2; D call uncertain. V shed 5 bases and J shed 2 bases, with 13 bases lying between them. The CDR3 contains 14 residues. CDR1 and CDR2 from the germline V gene are SGHNT and YYREEE (reference sequence). The CDR3, as DNA: TGTGCCAGCAGTCCATTTCAGAGGAACTATGGCTACACCTTC. Translating it yields CASSPFQRNYGYTF.

The V call is TRBV6-5, the J call TRBJ2-7; D is perhaps TRBD2 (6 bases). Germline CDR1 and CDR2: MNHEY and SVGAGI. V lost 6 bases and J 2 bases, leaving 11 bases between the germline ends. This CDR3 spans 13 amino acids. The CDR3 DNA reads TGTGCCAGCAGAGCGGGTTCCACCTACGAGCAGTACTTC. Protein sequence: CASRAGSTYEQYF.

The chain recombines TRBV6-4 with TRBJ1-4, with a weak D call TRBD1 (5 bases). The germline V gene has CDR1 MRHNA and CDR2 SNTAGT. The CDR3 totals 15 residues. Trimming cost V 4 bases and J 0 bases, with 9 bases left between them. The CDR3 sequence is CASSARGATNEKLFF. The CDR3 nucleotides read TGTGCCAGCAGTGCCCGGGGGGCAACTAATGAAAAACTGTTTTTT.

The chain couples TRBV30 to TRBJ2-1, with 7 bases fitting TRBD2. This CDR3 spans 11 amino acids. Germline assignment: CDR1 GTSNPN and CDR2 SVGIG (reference sequence). Trimming cost V 0 bases and J 15 bases; bases outside gene matches: 5. CDR3: CAWSVPGGRFF. Written as DNA, the CDR3 is TGTGCCTGGAGTGTACCGGGGGGAAGGTTCTTC.

V and J are TRBV9 and TRBJ2-1; 8 nucleotides match TRBD2. Germline lookup yields CDR1 SGDLS and CDR2 YYNGEE. V was clipped by 7 bases and J by 6 bases; unmatched bases: 36. This CDR3 has 23 residues. CDR3 loop: CASRRRTGAALPRRTGGPNEQFF. CDR3 in DNA: TGTGCCAGCCGCCGTCGGACCGGAGCAGCCCTGCCCCGGCGGACGGGGGGGCCCAATGAGCAGTTCTTC.